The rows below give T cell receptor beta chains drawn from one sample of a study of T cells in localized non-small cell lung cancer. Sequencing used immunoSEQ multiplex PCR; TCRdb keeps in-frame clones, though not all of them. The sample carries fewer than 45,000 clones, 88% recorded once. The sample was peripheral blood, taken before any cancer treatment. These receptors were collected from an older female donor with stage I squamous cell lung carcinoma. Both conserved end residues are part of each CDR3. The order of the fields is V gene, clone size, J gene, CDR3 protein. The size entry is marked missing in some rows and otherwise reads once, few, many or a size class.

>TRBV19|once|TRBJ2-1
CASSGWTSGRVENNEQFF
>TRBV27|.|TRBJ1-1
CASSFLARTANTEAFF
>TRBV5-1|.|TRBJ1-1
CASSRGDYTEAFF
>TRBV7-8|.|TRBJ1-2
CASSSGQGGRGYTF
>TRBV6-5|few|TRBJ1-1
CASRRQDTEAFF
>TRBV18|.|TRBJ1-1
CASSPPLGGTEAFF
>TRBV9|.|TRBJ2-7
CASSVGRADLYEQYF
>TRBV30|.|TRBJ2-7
CAWRPTGTSGRPPGEQYF
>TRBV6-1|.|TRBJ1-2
CASSERVGWSGYTF
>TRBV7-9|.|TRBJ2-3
CASSLTASTDTQYF
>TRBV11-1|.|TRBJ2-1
CASSLGGHYYNEQFF
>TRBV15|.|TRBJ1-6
CATSRGQGGNSPLHF
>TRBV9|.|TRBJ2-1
CASSVAGLASYNEQFF
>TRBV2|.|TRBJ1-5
CASSPQGYSNQPQHF
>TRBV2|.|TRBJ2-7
CASSEHYEQYF
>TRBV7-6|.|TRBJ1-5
CASSSDRDQPQHF
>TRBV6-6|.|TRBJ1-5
CASSYGGSNQPQHF
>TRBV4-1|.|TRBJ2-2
CASSQDRRGGVNTGELFF
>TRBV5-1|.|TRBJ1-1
CASSTDGYTEAFF
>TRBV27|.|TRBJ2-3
CASTGRNTDTQYF
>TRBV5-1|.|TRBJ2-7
CASSPVGLAGVYEQYF
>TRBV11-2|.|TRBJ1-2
CASSPRDNYGYTF
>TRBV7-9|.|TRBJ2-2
CASSKSLAVAGELFF
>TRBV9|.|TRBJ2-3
CASSETGTSRADTQYF
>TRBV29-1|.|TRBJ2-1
CSVEVRKAYNEQFF
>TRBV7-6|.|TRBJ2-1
CASSSPGTVNEQFF
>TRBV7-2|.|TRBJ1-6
CASSHTGLGAPLHF
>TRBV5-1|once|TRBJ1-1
CASSLAAGRNTEAFF
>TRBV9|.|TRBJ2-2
CASSPQGLANTGELFF
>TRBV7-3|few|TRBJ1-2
CASSLQPGVIGYTF
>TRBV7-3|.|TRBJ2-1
CASSLTLTDGEDEQFF
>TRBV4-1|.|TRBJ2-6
CASSQEADTSGANVLTF
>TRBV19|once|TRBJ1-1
CASSMPGDSMNTEAFF
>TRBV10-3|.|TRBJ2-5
CAISGQAQETQYF
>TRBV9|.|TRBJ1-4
CASSVEGRGNEKLFF
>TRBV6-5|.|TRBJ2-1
CASSIRGGEQFF
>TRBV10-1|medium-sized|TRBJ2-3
CASSENREATPSTDTQYF
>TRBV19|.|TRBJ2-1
CASLAAPNEQFF
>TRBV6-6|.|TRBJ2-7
CASSYSYSTYEQYF
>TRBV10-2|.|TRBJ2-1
CASNPGVHNEQFF
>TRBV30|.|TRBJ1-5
CAWSGGTANQPQHF
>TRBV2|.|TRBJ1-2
CASSSNRGTYGYTF
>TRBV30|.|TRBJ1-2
CAWSATGGYGGYTF